This T cell receptor (beta chain) was documented in a study of beta chain features in type 1 diabetes (dated by TCRdb to about 2018). With respect to the entire study: Mean age, gender distribution, total cell number and subset yield did not differ between patients and healthy donors. Across all samples, some 100,000,000 sorted cells were examined, and cell number per subset correlated strongly with RNA yield. In the study, TCRB repertoires of sorted circulating CD4+ T cell subsets from recently diagnosed type 1 diabetes patients were compared with those of matched healthy donors. Regulatory and stem cell-like memory subsets were isolated from only 8 patients and roughly eight healthy donors, whereas naive and central memory subsets came from all 30 or so donors. The research as a whole found: Shorter templates might be favored by PCR, yet because patient and control samples were amplified and corrected together, any such skew would affect both groups equally. Patients with type 1 diabetes made fewer insertions and deleted more nucleotides at VDJ recombination sites, implying thymic rearrangement abnormalities. Because cDNA rather than genomic DNA was sequenced, highly expressing activated cells could have been over-represented, although no difference in activation and CD3 levels was found between groups. In all four CD4+ subsets, TCRB CDR3 length was moderately but significantly shorter in type 1 diabetes patients. Because small numbers of individuals were included in the HLA sub-analyses, any influence of HLA type on TCRB rearrangement was left unresolved. Naive, central memory and regulatory TCRB repertoires appeared to be more alike among patients than among healthy donors.

From a lookup of the germline V gene, CDR1 and CDR2 are SGHRS and YFSETQ. The V end gives up 0 bases and the J end 10 bases, leaving 6 bases in the junction not matched to a gene. The CDR3 covers 14 residues, taking in both the cysteine and the phenylalanine. CDR3 DNA is the only sequence kept; it has 42 bases, read in frame from the first base. From each donor, a single peripheral blood sample of 90 to 150 mL on average was drawn into heparinised tubes. A BD FACSAria II and a panel including CD45RO, CCR7, CD25, CD127, CD95 and CD27 were used to sort naive, central memory, regulatory and stem cell-like memory CD4+ T cells. Purity was above 98% for every sorted population. PBMCs were isolated right away by Lymphoprep density gradient centrifugation and were stained directly, without culture. So that batch effects would be minimized, each experiment stained and sorted samples in pairs, pairing one healthy donor with one patient.

This clone has only a few counts. Its antigen remains unidentified. Per-nucleotide qualities are absent, and no much larger clonotype sits a single base away. The entire amount of isolated RNA was reverse transcribed using the High Capacity cDNA Reverse Transcription Kit, so the sequenced TCRB transcripts were expressed ones. Deep immunoSEQ sequencing was performed on naive, central memory and regulatory T cell samples, with an average of roughly 3.6 million total reads per sample. Sorted cells were lysed in RLT buffer and RNA was extracted with DNase-treated RNeasy Micro or Mini kits, depending on cell number. To prevent cross-contamination, each cell subset was processed individually, whereas patient and healthy donor samples were processed jointly. The immunoSEQ multiplex PCR was used to amplify TCRB sequences from cDNA, yielding 87-bp fragments that span the CDR3 region. Sequencing of the amplicons was done on the Illumina HiSeq platform. As for the authors' bioinformatics: PCR bias was computationally corrected using synthetic template baselines, reads within Hamming distance 2 were collapsed, and singletons that could not be merged were discarded. By aligning reads against IMGT, V, D and J genes, CDR3 length, and insertions or deletions at six rearrangement sites were assigned. Within each subset, clonotype counts were normalized to sorted cell number, after which true diversity and Gini coefficients were computed with the tcR R package. The overlap coefficient, calculated on TCRB nucleotide sequences, was used to measure repertoire sharing. As a proxy for the pre-selection repertoire, out-of-frame TCRB sequences from naive cells were analyzed. TCRdb provides this immuneACCESS table in a form limited to in-frame rearrangements. Some clones are lacking; in checked studies, under half of them reflect an unresolved V gene, and why the rest are absent is not known. The V and J calls and clone size come from that table; D and trimming were worked out from the DNA. Present in this sample are roughly 230,000 clones, more than 9% of which were seen just once. The ten largest clones take up around 0.031% of the sample.

This clonotype was sampled from a woman younger than 35 in good health. Material for sequencing was naive CD4+ T cells from blood. What the cell subset or site label conveys for this sample: true naive CD4+ T cells. Here the chain combines TRBV5-1 and TRBJ2-1; 8 bases in the middle match TRBD2. For the CDR3, the sequence is CASSLVAGSLEQFF. The nucleotides are TGCGCCAGCAGCTTGGTAGCGGGGTCCTTGGAGCAGTTCTTC.